This paragraph covers one TCR beta chain sequence. The data are from a study of blood T cell repertoires in COVID-19. Profiling relied on immunoSEQ multiplex PCR, and the TCRdb table lists in-frame clones only, not all of them. The sample carries fewer than 70,000 clones, 75% to 90% recorded once. The V segment lost 2 bases and the J segment 5 bases; nucleotides outside the gene matches: 3. Germline CDR1 and CDR2: KGHDR and SFDVKD. CDR3 size: 15 residues. This clonotype was obtained from a man aged 50 to 59 with acute or convalescent COVID-19. The rearrangement uses TRBV24-1 and TRBJ2-1; 9 bases map to TRBD1. Material for sequencing was peripheral blood. The CDR3 here is CATSDSGTGHNEQFF. The DNA for the CDR3 is TGTGCCACCAGTGATTCCGGGACAGGGCACAATGAGCAGTTCTTC.